The clone carrying this TCR beta chain appeared many times. This specimen comes from a study of regulatory T cells in long-lasting Graves disease. Study-wide context: Newly diagnosed Graves' patients had taken antithyroid drugs under 3 months.

Building of the TCR beta libraries involved iRepertoire HTBI primers and Arm-PCR of CDR3 regions. TCRdb passed the multiplex PCR reads through MiXCR, listing each CDR3 protein once. The table includes about 500,000 distinct CDR3 sequences, around 12% detected once. Time point denoted: newly diagnosed GD, antithyroid drugs for less than 3 months. Making the TCR library involved RNA that had been extracted from PBMCs. EDTA tubes received approximately 10 milliliters of drawn peripheral blood. The length of the CDR3 is 13 residues. Trimming shortened V by 4 bases and J by 6 bases, and 13 bases separated the two germline ends. The germline V gene encodes CDR1 SQVTM and CDR2 ANQGSEA. These data were also reused for a study on T cells in Graves' hyperthyroidism and ophthalmopathy.

Sequences were derived from peripheral blood mononuclear cells (PBMCs), sampled at new diagnosis, from a patient treated with antithyroid drugs. The sequence came from a woman aged 25-40 years with Graves disease. The V and J genes are TRBV29-1 and TRBJ1-5; possible D gene TRBD1, 5 bases. CDR3 DNA: TGCAGCGTTGGCCCAGGGTATTCTCAGCCCCAGCATTTT. It yields the protein CSVGPGYSQPQHF.